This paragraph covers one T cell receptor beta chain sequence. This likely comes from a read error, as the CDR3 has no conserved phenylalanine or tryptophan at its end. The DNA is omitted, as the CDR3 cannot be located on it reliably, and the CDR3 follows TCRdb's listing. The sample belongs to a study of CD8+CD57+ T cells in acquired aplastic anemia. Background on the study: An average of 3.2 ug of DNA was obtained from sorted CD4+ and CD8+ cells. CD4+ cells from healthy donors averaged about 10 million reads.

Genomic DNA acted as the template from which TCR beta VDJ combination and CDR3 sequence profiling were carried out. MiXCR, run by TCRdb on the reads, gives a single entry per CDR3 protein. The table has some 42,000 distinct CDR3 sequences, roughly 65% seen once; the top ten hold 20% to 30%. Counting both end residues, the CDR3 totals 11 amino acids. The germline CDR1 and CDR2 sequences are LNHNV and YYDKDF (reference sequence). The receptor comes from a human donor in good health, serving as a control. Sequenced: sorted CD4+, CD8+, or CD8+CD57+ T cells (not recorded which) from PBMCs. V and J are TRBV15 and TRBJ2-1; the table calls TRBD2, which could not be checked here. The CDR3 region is CATSRDSRLAG.